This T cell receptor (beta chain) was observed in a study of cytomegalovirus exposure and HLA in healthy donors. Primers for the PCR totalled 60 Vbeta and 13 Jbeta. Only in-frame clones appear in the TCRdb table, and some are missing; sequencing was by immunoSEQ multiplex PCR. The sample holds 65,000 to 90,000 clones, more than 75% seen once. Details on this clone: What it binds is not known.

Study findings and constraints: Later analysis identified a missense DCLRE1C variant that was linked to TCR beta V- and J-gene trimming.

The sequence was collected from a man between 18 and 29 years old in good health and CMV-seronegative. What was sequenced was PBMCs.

The CDR3 DNA reads as TGTGCCAGTACTTCCAAATACGGCGGGCCCCGGGGTCTCTACACCGGGGAGCTGTTTTTT. Its protein is CASTSKYGGPRGLYTGELFF. The chain recombines TRBV19 with TRBJ2-2, with TRBD2 as a possible D gene (5 bases). Deletions cut 7 bases from V and 3 bases from J, with 30 bases between. This CDR3 spans 20 amino acids. Germline CDR1 reads LNHDA; CDR2 reads SQIVND (reference sequence).